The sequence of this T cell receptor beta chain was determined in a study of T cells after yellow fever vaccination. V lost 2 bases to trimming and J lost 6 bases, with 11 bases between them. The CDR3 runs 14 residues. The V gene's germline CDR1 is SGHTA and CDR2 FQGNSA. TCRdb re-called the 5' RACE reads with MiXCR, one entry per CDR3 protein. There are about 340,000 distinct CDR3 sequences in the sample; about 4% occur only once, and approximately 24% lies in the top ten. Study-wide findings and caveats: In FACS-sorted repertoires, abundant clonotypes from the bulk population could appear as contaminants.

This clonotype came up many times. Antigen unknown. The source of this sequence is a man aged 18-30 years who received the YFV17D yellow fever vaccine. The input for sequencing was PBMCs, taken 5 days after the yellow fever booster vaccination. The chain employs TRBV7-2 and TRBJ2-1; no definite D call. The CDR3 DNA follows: TGTGCCAGCAGCTTATCGCGGAACTCCAATGAGCAGTTCTTC. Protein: CASSLSRNSNEQFF. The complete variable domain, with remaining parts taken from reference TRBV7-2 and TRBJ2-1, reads GAGVSQSPSNKVTEKGKDVELRCDPISGHTALYWYRQSLGQGLEFLIYFQGNSAPDKSGLPSDRFSAERTGGSVSTLTIQRTQQEDSAVYLCASSLSRNSNEQFFGPGTRLTVL.